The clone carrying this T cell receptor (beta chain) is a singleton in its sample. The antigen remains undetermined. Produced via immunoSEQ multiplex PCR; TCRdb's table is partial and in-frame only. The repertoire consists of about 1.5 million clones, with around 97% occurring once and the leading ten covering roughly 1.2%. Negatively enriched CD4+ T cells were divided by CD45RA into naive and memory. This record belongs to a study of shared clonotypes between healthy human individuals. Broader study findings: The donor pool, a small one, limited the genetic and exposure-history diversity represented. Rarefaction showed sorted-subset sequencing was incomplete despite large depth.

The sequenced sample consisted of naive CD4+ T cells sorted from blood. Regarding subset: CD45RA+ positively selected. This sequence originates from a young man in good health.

The CDR3 DNA reads TGTGCCAGCAGCTTAGCGTACAGCTCCTACGAGCAGTACTTC. Its translation is CASSLAYSSYEQYF. J is TRBJ2-7 and V is TRBV7-2; D unresolved. The CDR3 has 14 amino acids. Germline V lookup: CDR1 SGHTA, CDR2 FQGNSA. V lost 0 bases, J lost 0 bases, and 6 bases lay in between.